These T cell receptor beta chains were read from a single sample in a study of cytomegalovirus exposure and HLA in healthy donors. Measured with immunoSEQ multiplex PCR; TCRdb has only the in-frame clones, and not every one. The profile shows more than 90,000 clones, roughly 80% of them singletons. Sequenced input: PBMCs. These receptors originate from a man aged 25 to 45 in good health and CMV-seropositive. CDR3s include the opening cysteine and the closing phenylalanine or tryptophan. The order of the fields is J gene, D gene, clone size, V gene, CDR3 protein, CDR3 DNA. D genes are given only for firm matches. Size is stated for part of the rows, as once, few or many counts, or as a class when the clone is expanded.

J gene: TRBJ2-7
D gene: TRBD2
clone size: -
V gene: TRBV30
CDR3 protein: CAWNSGVTYEQYF
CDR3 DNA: TGTGCCTGGAATAGCGGGGTTACCTACGAGCAGTACTTC

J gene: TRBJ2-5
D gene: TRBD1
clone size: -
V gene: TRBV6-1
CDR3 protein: CASQPITGGPETQYF
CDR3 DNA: TGTGCCAGTCAACCCATTACAGGGGGGCCAGAGACCCAGTACTTC

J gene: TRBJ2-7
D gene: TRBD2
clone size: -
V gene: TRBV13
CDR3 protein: CASSPGDPSGGAYEQYF
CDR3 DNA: TGTGCCAGCAGCCCAGGGGACCCGAGCGGGGGAGCCTACGAGCAGTACTTC

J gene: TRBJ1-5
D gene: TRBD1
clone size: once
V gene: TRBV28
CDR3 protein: CASSFRGQGFQPQHF
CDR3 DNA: TGTGCCAGCAGTTTCAGGGGACAGGGGTTCCAGCCCCAGCATTTT

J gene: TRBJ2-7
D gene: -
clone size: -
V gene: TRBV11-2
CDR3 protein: CASSNTGSYEQYF
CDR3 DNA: TGTGCCAGCAGCAACACAGGGTCTTACGAGCAGTACTTC

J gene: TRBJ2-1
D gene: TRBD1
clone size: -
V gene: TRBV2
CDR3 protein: CASSDGTGYNNEQFF
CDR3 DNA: TGTGCCAGCAGTGATGGGACAGGGTACAACAATGAGCAGTTCTTC

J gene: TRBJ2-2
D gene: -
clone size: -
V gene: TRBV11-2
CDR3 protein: CASTSSGTGNTGELFF
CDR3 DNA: TGTGCCAGCACCTCTTCCGGGACTGGTAACACCGGGGAGCTGTTTTTT

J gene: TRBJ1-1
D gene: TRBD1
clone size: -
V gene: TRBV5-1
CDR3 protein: CASSFQGTDEAFF
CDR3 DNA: TGCGCCAGCAGCTTTCAGGGGACAGATGAAGCTTTCTTT

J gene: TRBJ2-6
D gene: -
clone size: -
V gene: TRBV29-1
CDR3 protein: CSVDNQGSSGANVLTF
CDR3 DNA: TGCAGCGTTGATAACCAGGGAAGCTCTGGGGCCAACGTCCTGACTTTC

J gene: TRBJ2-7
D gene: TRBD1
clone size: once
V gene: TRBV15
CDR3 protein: CATSRSSGTGSSYEQYF
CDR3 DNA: TGTGCCACCAGCAGATCTAGTGGGACAGGATCCTCCTACGAGCAGTACTTC

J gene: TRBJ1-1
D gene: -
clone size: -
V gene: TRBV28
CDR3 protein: CASSLFAGEAFF
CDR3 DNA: TGTGCCAGCAGTTTATTTGCGGGAGAAGCTTTCTTT

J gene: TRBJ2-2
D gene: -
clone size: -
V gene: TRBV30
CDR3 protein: CASDTGSNTGELFF
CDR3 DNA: TGTGCCTCTGATACAGGGTCTAACACCGGGGAGCTGTTTTTT

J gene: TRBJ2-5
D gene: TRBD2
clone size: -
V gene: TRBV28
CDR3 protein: CASSLGTSGTQETQYF
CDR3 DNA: TGTGCCAGCAGTCTCGGGACTAGCGGGACGCAAGAGACCCAGTACTTC

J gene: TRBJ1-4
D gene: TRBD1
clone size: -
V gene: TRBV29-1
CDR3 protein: CSVEDTGANEKLFF
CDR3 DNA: TGCAGCGTTGAAGATACAGGGGCTAATGAAAAACTGTTTTTT

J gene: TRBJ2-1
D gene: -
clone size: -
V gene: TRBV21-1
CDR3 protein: CASSKGVLAGDRSSYNEQFF
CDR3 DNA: TGTGCCAGCAGCAAAGGGGTACTAGCGGGAGATCGTTCCTCCTACAATGAGCAGTTCTTC

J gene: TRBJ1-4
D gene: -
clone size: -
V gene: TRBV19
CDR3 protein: CASSVHLIERETNEKLFF
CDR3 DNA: TGTGCCAGTAGTGTCCACCTTATCGAGCGGGAGACTAATGAAAAACTGTTTTTT

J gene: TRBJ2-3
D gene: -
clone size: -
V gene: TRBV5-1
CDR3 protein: CASSLTGRGNTQYF
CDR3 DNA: TGCGCCAGCAGCCTAACAGGGAGAGGAAATACGCAGTATTTT

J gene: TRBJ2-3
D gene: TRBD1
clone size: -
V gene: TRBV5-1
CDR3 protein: CASSADRPMTDTQYF
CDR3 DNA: TGCGCCAGCAGCGCGGACAGGCCGATGACTGATACGCAGTATTTT

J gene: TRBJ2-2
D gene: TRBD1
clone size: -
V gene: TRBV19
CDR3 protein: CASSRDRLTGELFF
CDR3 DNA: TGTGCCAGTAGTAGGGACAGGCTCACCGGGGAGCTGTTTTTT

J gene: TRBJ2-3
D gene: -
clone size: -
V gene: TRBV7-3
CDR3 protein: CASSPTRDIFGQYF
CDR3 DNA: TGTGCCAGCAGCCCCACTAGAGATATTTTTGGGCAGTATTTT

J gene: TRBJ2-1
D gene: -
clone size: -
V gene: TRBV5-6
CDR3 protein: CASSLVVGGTNEQFF
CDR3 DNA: TGTGCCAGCAGCTTGGTAGTAGGAGGGACGAATGAGCAGTTCTTC

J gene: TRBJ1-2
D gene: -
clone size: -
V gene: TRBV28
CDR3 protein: CASSLSGSYGYTF
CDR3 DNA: TGTGCCAGCAGTTTATCGGGGTCCTATGGCTACACCTTC

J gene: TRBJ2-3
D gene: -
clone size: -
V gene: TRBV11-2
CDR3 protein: CASSLDRGTDTQYF
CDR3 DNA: TGTGCCAGCAGCTTAGACAGGGGAACAGATACGCAGTATTTT

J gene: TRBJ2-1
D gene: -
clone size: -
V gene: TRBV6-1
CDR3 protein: CASSPGHPDNEQFF
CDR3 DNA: TGTGCCAGCAGTCCGGGACACCCAGACAATGAGCAGTTCTTC

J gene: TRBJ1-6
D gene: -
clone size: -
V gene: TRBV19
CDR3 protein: CASSKDRWDSPLHF
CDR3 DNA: TGTGCCAGTAGTAAGGACAGATGGGATTCACCCCTCCACTTT

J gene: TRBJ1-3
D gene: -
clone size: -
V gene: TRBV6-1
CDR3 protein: CASSESWGPGNTIYF
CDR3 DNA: TGTGCCAGCAGTGAAAGTTGGGGGCCTGGAAACACCATATATTTT

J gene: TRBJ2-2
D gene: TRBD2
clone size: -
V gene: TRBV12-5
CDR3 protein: CASGGLAGPGGELFF
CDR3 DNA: TGTGCTAGTGGAGGACTAGCGGGGCCGGGCGGGGAGCTGTTTTTT

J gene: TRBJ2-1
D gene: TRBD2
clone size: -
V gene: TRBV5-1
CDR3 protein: CASSLIAGNYNEQFF
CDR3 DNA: TGCGCCAGCAGCTTAATAGCGGGCAACTACAATGAGCAGTTCTTC

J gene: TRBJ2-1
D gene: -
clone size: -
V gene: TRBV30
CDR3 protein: CAWSAGQGEQFF
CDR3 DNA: TGTGCCTGGAGTGCAGGGCAGGGTGAGCAGTTCTTC

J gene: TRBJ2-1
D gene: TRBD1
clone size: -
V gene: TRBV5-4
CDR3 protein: CASSSGTGSYNEQFF
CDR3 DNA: TGTGCCAGCAGCTCCGGGACAGGTAGCTACAATGAGCAGTTCTTC

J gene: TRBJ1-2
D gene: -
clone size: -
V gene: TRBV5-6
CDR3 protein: CASSLGVSGYTF
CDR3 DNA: TGTGCCAGCAGCTTGGGCGTAAGTGGCTACACCTTC

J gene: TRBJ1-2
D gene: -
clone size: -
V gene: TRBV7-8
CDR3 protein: CASSTVPRGRAYGYTF
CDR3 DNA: TGTGCCAGCAGCACGGTACCCCGGGGAAGAGCTTATGGCTACACCTTC

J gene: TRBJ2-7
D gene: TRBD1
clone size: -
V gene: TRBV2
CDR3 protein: CASSEVSGTGFYEQYF
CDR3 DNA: TGTGCCAGCAGTGAAGTAAGCGGGACAGGGTTCTACGAGCAGTACTTC

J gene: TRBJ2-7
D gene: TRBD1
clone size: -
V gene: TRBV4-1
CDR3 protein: CASSQVAGGYEQYF
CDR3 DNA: TGCGCCAGCAGCCAAGTAGCAGGGGGCTACGAGCAGTACTTC

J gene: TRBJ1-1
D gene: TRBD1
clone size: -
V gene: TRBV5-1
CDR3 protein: CASSARDRLNTEAFF
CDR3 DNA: TGCGCCAGCAGCGCCCGGGACAGACTGAACACTGAAGCTTTCTTT

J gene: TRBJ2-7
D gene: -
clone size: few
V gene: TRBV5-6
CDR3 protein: CASSLFSSYEQYF
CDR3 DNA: TGTGCCAGCAGCTTGTTCAGCTCCTACGAGCAGTACTTC

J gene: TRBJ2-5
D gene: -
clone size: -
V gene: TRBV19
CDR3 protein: CASSPLAEQETQYF
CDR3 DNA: TGTGCCAGTAGTCCCCTCGCAGAACAAGAGACCCAGTACTTC

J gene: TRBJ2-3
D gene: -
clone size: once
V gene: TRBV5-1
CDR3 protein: CASSLTGLTTDTQYF
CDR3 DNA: TGCGCCAGCAGCTTGACAGGGCTAACCACAGATACGCAGTATTTT

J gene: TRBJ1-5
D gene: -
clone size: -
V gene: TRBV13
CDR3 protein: CASSLAGHNQPQHF
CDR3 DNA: TGTGCCAGCAGCTTAGCCGGTCACAATCAGCCCCAGCATTTT

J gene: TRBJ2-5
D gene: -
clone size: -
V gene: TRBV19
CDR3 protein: CASSSNLETQYF
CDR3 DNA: TGTGCCAGTAGTTCCAATTTGGAGACCCAGTACTTC

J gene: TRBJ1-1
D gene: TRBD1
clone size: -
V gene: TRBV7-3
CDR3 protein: CASSVGQGHTEAFF
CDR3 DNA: TGTGCCAGCAGCGTGGGACAGGGGCACACTGAAGCTTTCTTT

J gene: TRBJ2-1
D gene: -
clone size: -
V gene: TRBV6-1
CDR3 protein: CASRPAPGSYNEQFF
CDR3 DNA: TGTGCCAGCAGGCCCGCCCCGGGGTCCTACAATGAGCAGTTCTTC